Presented here are 15 T cell receptor beta chains from one specimen sequenced in a study of pediatric ulcerative colitis. TCRdb's copy holds only in-frame clones and misses some; the assay was immunoSEQ multiplex PCR. This sample yields more than 50,000 clones, of which over 70% are seen a single time; around 1.5% belongs to the top ten. The sample consisted of blood. The receptors were gathered from a boy younger than 18 who was a control in a study of pediatric ulcerative colitis.

The chain recombines TRBV5-1 with TRBJ2-1, with 10 bases that match TRBD1. In germline, CDR1 is SGHRS, CDR2 YFSETQ. V lost 2 bases and J lost 1; bases outside the gene matches: 15. The CDR3 is made up of 20 amino acids. CDR3 protein: CASSLGQGGLVQMSYNEQFF. The CDR3 DNA reads TGCGCCAGCAGCTTAGGACAGGGGGGATTGGTTCAAATGTCCTACAATGAGCAGTTCTTC.

The chain joins TRBV9 to TRBJ1-4; TRBD1 agrees at 7 bases. This CDR3 is 17 amino acids long. Trimming cost V 4 bases and J 7 bases; bases outside gene matches: 16. Germline V gene data show CDR1 as SGDLS and CDR2 as YYNGEE. The CDR3 region has the DNA TGTGCCAGCAGCCCCCACAGGGGTTCCGTTTATGGTGAAAAACTGTTTTTT. This translates into CASSPHRGSVYGEKLFF.

For this clone: One junction end does not reproduce the germline sequence, and a read error may be involved. The rearrangement links TRBV7-9 to TRBJ2-7; D remains ambiguous. The CDR3 loop spans 15 amino acids. Per the germline V gene, CDR1 is SEHNR and CDR2 is FQNEAQ (reference sequence). The CDR3 loop is CVSSSYRRSSYEQYF. DNA of the CDR3: TGTGTCAGCAGCTCCTACCGCCGATCCTCCTACGAGCAGTACTTC.

The V gene is TRBV27, the J gene TRBJ2-3, with 11 bases that match TRBD2. The length of the CDR3 is 14 residues. The junction had 12 bases not matched to a gene; V was cut back by 5 bases and J by 14 bases. Germline-derived CDR1 and CDR2 are MNHEY and SMNVEV (reference sequence). The CDR3 region is CASSPTSGGFALYF. DNA for the CDR3: TGTGCCAGCAGTCCCACTAGCGGGGGTTTTGCCCTGTATTTT.

The CDR3 loop is CASSLEGQGRTDTQYF. The CDR3 nucleotides read TGCGCCAGCAGCTTGGAGGGACAGGGTAGGACAGATACGCAGTATTTT. The chain has TRBV5-1 and TRBJ2-3; 9 bases are a match to TRBD1. CDR1 and CDR2 from the germline V gene are SGHRS and YFSETQ. There are 16 residues in the CDR3. After removal of 0 bases from V and 3 bases from J, the junction contained 5 bases not matched to a gene.

The chain carries TRBV14 and TRBJ1-1, with 9 nucleotides matching TRBD1. V was pared by 8 bases and J by 6 bases, with 13 bases of the junction left unmatched. Germline CDR1 is SGHDN and CDR2 is FVKESK. The CDR3 covers 15 residues. Here the CDR3 DNA reads TGTGCCAGCCGACTCACCGGGACAGGGAAGGCTGAAGCTTTCTTT. It translates to CASRLTGTGKAEAFF.

This sequence joins TRBV5-4 and TRBJ2-5; 8 nucleotides agree with TRBD1. The trim removed 4 bases at V and 2 bases at J, leaving 4 bases unmatched. Looked up from germline, CDR1 is SGHNT and CDR2 is YYREEE (reference sequence). The CDR3 is made up of 14 amino acids. The chain's CDR3 is CASSVRTGQETQYF. The CDR3 DNA is TGTGCCAGCAGCGTAAGGACAGGGCAAGAGACCCAGTACTTC.

In nucleotides, the CDR3 is TGCAGCGTTGAGCGTCGGGCCACAGGGAGAACCGGGGAGCTGTTTTTT. As protein: CSVERRATGRTGELFF. The gene calls are TRBV29-1 and TRBJ2-2; D possibly corresponds to TRBD1 (6 bases). Germline assignment: CDR1 SQVTM and CDR2 ANQGSEA. V dropped 3 bases and J dropped 5 bases, with 19 bases sitting between them. CDR3 length equals 16 residues.

The J gene is TRBJ1-2, the V gene TRBV7-3; TRBD1 agrees at 10 bases. The CDR3 is 15 amino acids. Germline loops: CDR1 SGHTA, CDR2 FQGTGA. With V trimmed by 3 bases and J by 3 bases, 4 bases remained unmatched. Written as DNA, the CDR3 is TGTGCCAGCAGCTTGACAGGGGGCGCCCACTATGGCTACACCTTC. Amino acids: CASSLTGGAHYGYTF.

This chain joins TRBV12-5 and TRBJ2-1, with D perhaps assigned TRBD1 or TRBD2 (5 bases each). The CDR3 has 15 amino acids. Germline assignment: CDR1 LGHNT and CDR2 FRNRAP. Trimming stripped 2 bases from V and 5 bases from J, with 13 bases between. CDR3 region: CASGLSPGGNNEQFF. The CDR3, as DNA: TGTGCTAGTGGTTTGTCCCCTGGGGGAAACAATGAGCAGTTCTTC.

Points on this clone: The same CDR3 arises from other DNA sequences in this sample as well. The J gene is TRBJ1-6, the V gene TRBV5-1, with 7 bases lining up with TRBD1. Germline CDR1 is SGHRS and CDR2 is YFSETQ. V lost 7 bases to trimming and J lost 6 bases; unmatched junction nucleotides: 7. The CDR3 runs 14 residues. This CDR3 reads CASSLQGFNSPLHF. Written as DNA, the CDR3 is TGCGCCAGCTCCTTACAGGGGTTTAATTCACCCCTCCACTTT.

This sequence joins TRBV7-2 and TRBJ1-2; weak D call: TRBD1 (6 bases). The CDR3 length is 12 residues. CDR1 and CDR2 (germline): SGHTA, FQGNSA. V gave up 5 bases and J gave up 12 bases, with 16 bases separating them. The CDR3 is CASSLRPRDNTF. In nucleotides, the CDR3 is TGTGCCAGCAGCCTCAGACCCCGGGACAACACCTTC.

This clone showed up just once. This chain joins TRBV15 and TRBJ1-2, with TRBD1 as a possible D gene (5 bases). From germline, CDR1 is LNHNV and CDR2 YYDKDF (reference sequence). Trimming stripped 0 bases from V and 4 bases from J, with 12 bases between. This CDR3 region has 15 residues. Here the CDR3 reads CATSRDNRGIYGYTF. CDR3 DNA: TGTGCCACCAGCAGAGATAATCGGGGGATCTATGGCTACACCTTC.

The chain couples TRBV6-5 to TRBJ2-7; 7 bases map to TRBD1. The CDR3 has 15 residues. Germline CDR1 reads MNHEY; CDR2 reads SVGAGI. The junction had 11 bases not matched to a gene; V was cut back by 6 bases and J by 3 bases. The CDR3 here is CASSLAGTESYEQYF. The CDR3 DNA reads as TGTGCCAGCAGCCTGGCCGGGACAGAAAGCTACGAGCAGTACTTC.

The rearrangement joins TRBV7-9 to TRBJ2-2; 7 bases fit TRBD1. This CDR3 has 16 amino acids. Losses at the gene ends were 5 bases for V and 0 bases for J; bases not matched to a gene: 6. Germline V gene data show CDR1 as SEHNR and CDR2 as FQNEAQ (reference sequence). In DNA, the CDR3 is TGTGCCAGCAGCCGAACCGGGACAGCGAACACCGGGGAGCTGTTTTTT. Amino acid sequence: CASSRTGTANTGELFF. The entire variable domain, with the rest obtained from reference TRBV7-9 and TRBJ2-2, is as follows: DTGVSQNPRHKITKRGQNVTFRCDPISEHNRLYWYRQTLGQGPEFLTYFQNEAQLEKSRLLSDRFSAERPKGSFSTLEIQRTEQGDSAMYLCASSRTGTANTGELFFGEGSRLTVL.